This entry is about one TCR beta chain. Its antigen is not yet known. Per-base qualities were not stored, and no clone one base away is much larger. The junction shows trimming of 5 bases on V and 3 bases on J, plus 17 bases between the germline ends. The germline V gene gives CDR1 as SGHTA and CDR2 as FQGTGA. CDR3 length: 15 amino acids, cysteine to phenylalanine. This entry keeps only the CDR3 DNA: 45 bases, framed from base 1. Genomic DNA served as template for TCR beta VDJ combination and CDR3 sequence profiling. An Illumina HiSeq 2000 was used for TCR repertoire sequencing. The authors' pipeline ran thus. Repertoires were assessed using TRBV/TRBJ rearrangement plots, CDR3 size and DJ length profiles, and Simpson's diversity index. The immunodominant clone was defined as the most abundant DNA sequence in deep sequencing data. CDR3 amino acid sequences were screened for sharing across subjects and compared with published repertoires and the VDJdb database. TCRdb reran the public reads through fastp at Q25 and MiXCR, keeping productive beta chains. Every distinct CDR3 protein forms one entry, paired with its most common genes and DNA. TCRdb, not the authors, supplied the V and J calls. This sample has under 200,000 distinct CDR3 sequences in its table, and around 45% of those were observed once. The top ten constitute approximately 1% of the sample.

In this study, sorted CD4+ and CD8+ T cells from the blood of healthy subjects and of severe aplastic anemia patients had their TCR repertoires deep-sequenced. Ficoll-Paque density gradient centrifugation was used to isolate peripheral blood mononuclear cells. Before DNA extraction, CD4+ and CD8+ T cells were sorted by FACS or by magnetic beads. This record belongs to a study of CD8+CD57+ T cells in acquired aplastic anemia listed by TCRdb under 2018. Study-level background: On average, sorted CD4+ and CD8+ cells yielded around 3.1 ug of extracted DNA, with a range of about 0.17 to 27.4 ug. For healthy donor samples, the average read count was about 10 million for CD4+ cells and approximately 11 million for CD8+ cells.

Results the study describes overall, beyond this receptor: No significant difference in CD8+ Simpson's diversity was found between patients and healthy controls (P=0.060). Roughly 31 CD8+ CDR3 sequences were shared between patients and controls but appeared highly expressed in patients and within their immunodominant clones.

The rearrangement combines TRBV7-3 with TRBJ2-7; TRBD2 is a possible D gene, resting on 6 matching bases. This TCR was sampled from a human donor in good health. Sequencing used sorted CD4+, CD8+, or CD8+CD57+ T cells (not recorded which) from PBMCs. CDR3 loop: CASSPGGSQDYEQYF. The DNA sequence is as follows: TGTGCCAGCAGCCCCGGGGGTTCCCAAGACTACGAGCAGTACTTC. The full variable domain, completed from the reference TRBV7-3 and TRBJ2-7 proteins outside the CDR3, reads GAGVSQTPSNKVTEKGKYVELRCDPISGHTALYWYRQSLGQGPEFLIYFQGTGAADDSGLPNDRFFAVRPEGSVSTLKIQRTERGDSAVYLCASSPGGSQDYEQYFGPGTRLTVT.